This T cell receptor (beta chain) was recovered during a study of control samples from healthy donors and cancer patients. After removal of 10 bases from V and 4 bases from J, the junction contained 6 bases not matched to a gene. Germline CDR1 reads MNHEY; CDR2 reads SVGAGI. The CDR3 has 13 residues. Some clones are missing from TCRdb's copy, which holds only in-frame ones; the method was immunoSEQ multiplex PCR. The table has 84,000 or so clones, 91% seen once; the top ten hold around 17%. The clonotype comes from a man aged 45 to 65 in good health. Sequenced sample: blood. The chain combines TRBV6-5 with TRBJ1-1; 10 nucleotides line up with TRBD1. The CDR3 nucleotides are TGTGCCACCGGACAGGGGGATTTCACTGAAGCTTTCTTT. It encodes CATGQGDFTEAFF.